These 24 T cell receptor beta chains were all obtained from the same sample, sequenced in a study of T cell clonotyping in hematopoietic cell transplantation. This table comes from immunoSEQ multiplex PCR, and its TCRdb copy is limited to in-frame clones, with some not included. The profile covers 25,000 to 35,000 clones, with under 95% appearing a single time and about 2.3% taken by the ten largest. Time point reported: recipient sample about 28 days before transplant, after cytoreduction. The material sequenced was peripheral blood mononuclear cells, taken before stem cell transplant. The receptors come from a man between 50 and 59 years old with acute myeloid leukemia. Some clones in this sample may be carry-over from other donors' samples.

This chain joins TRBV7-2 and TRBJ1-2; TRBD1 is a possible D gene (5 bases). Germline lookup yields CDR1 SGHTA and CDR2 FQGNSA. Trimming shortened V by 5 bases and J by 1 base, and 11 bases separated the two germline ends. The CDR3 sequence is 14 residues long. The CDR3 DNA follows: TGTGCCAGCAGCGAACGACAGTTTAACTATGGCTACACCTTC. Its translation is CASSERQFNYGYTF.

This clone appeared a single time. CDR3 residues: CAWSGGRAGYGYTF. Here the CDR3 DNA reads TGTGCCTGGAGTGGCGGCAGGGCTGGCTATGGCTACACCTTC. J is TRBJ1-2 and V is TRBV30; maybe TRBD1 (5 bases). The V gene lost 1 base and the J gene lost 4 bases, with 13 bases spanning the gap. Germline V gene sequence: CDR1 GTSNPN, CDR2 SVGIG (reference sequence). The CDR3 has 14 residues.

J is TRBJ2-7 and V is TRBV19, with D maybe TRBD1 (6 bases). This CDR3 comprises 13 residues. The germline V and J ends were trimmed by 5 bases and 3 bases, with 11 bases remaining between them. The germline CDR1 and CDR2 sequences are LNHDA and SQIVND (reference sequence). The CDR3 DNA sequence: TGTGCCAGTAGTGGGGACACTGACTACGAGCAGTACTTC. Amino acids: CASSGDTDYEQYF.

The chain uses TRBV28 and TRBJ1-4, with 7 bases matching TRBD1. Germline assignment: CDR1 MDHEN and CDR2 SYDVKM. J lost 3 bases, V lost 5 bases, and 6 bases had no gene match. This CDR3 comprises 15 residues. The CDR3 sequence: CASSPRDRANEKLFF. CDR3 coding DNA: TGTGCCAGCAGTCCGCGGGACAGAGCTAATGAAAAACTGTTTTTT.

This chain links TRBV7-2 with TRBJ2-5; perhaps TRBD1 as D (6 bases). V was shortened by 3 bases and J by 1 base, with 9 bases between the two germline ends. The CDR3 consists of 14 residues. The germline V gene encodes CDR1 SGHTA and CDR2 FQGNSA. CDR3 nucleotides: TGTGCCAGCAGCTTCGGACAGAGCCAAGAGACCCAGTACTTC. This translates into CASSFGQSQETQYF.

This clone showed up just a few times. CDR3 nucleotides: TGTGCCAGCAGCGGGACAGGGGGATCTGGAAACACCATATATTTT. Translating gives CASSGTGGSGNTIYF. V usage is TRBV5-6 and J usage is TRBJ1-3, with TRBD1 matching 11 bases. Germline trimming cut 4 bases from V and 1 base from J; bases unmatched to any gene: 1. The CDR3 has 15 residues. CDR1 is SGHDT and CDR2 is YYEEEE in the germline V gene.

This chain uses TRBV28 with TRBJ1-2; possible D gene TRBD1, 6 bases. The CDR3 loop spans 15 amino acids. CDR1 is MDHEN, CDR2 SYDVKM, per germline. Between the trimmed V and J ends, which lost 2 bases and 4 bases, there was a span of 14 bases. CDR3 sequence (DNA): TGTGCCAGCAGTTTAAGCCGGGACATTTTCTATGGCTACACCTTC. This gives the protein CASSLSRDIFYGYTF.

This clone appeared a few times. The DNA of the CDR3 is TGCGCCAGCAGCTGGGGGGGCCTTGGCACAGATACGCAGTATTTT. Translated: CASSWGGLGTDTQYF. The chain couples TRBV5-1 to TRBJ2-3; D possibly corresponds to TRBD2 (7 bases). V was pared by 3 bases and J by 1 base, with 12 bases between. Germline CDR1 reads SGHRS; CDR2 reads YFSETQ. CDR3 length equals 15 residues.

This clone was counted a single time. The J gene is TRBJ2-1, the V gene TRBV9; TRBD1 matches 9 bases. The CDR3 is made up of 14 amino acids. Germline V gives CDR1 SGDLS, CDR2 YYNGEE. The V segment lost 0 bases and the J segment 9 bases; nucleotides outside the gene matches: 4. CDR3 residues: CASSVGTGAREQFF. The CDR3 DNA reads as TGTGCCAGCAGCGTAGGGACAGGGGCCCGTGAGCAGTTCTTC.

The chain joins TRBV4-1 to TRBJ2-2, with D possibly being TRBD1 (5 bases). V was cut by 1 base and J by 4 bases, with 13 bases left in between. The CDR3 loop spans 16 amino acids. The V gene's germline CDR1 is MGHRA and CDR2 YSYEKL. The CDR3 DNA follows: TGCGCCAGCAGCCAAGTACCCAGGGTGGCCACCGGGGAGCTGTTTTTT. This gives the protein CASSQVPRVATGELFF.

The rearrangement links TRBV4-1 to TRBJ2-7; 11 bases agree with TRBD2. Germline loops: CDR1 MGHRA, CDR2 YSYEKL. V was clipped by 0 bases and J by 8 bases; unmatched bases: 18. The CDR3 is 19 amino acids. The CDR3 protein is CASSQDVTSGGRTYVKQYF. The CDR3 coding sequence is TGCGCCAGCAGCCAAGATGTAACTAGCGGGGGCCGAACCTACGTCAAGCAGTACTTC.

The chain couples TRBV18 to TRBJ1-1; D gene uncertain. Trimming removed 4 bases at V and 0 bases at J, with 9 bases between. CDR3 length: 14 residues. CDR1 is KGHSH and CDR2 is LQKENI in the germline V gene. The CDR3 loop is CASSLYEVNTEAFF. In DNA, the CDR3 is TGTGCCAGCTCACTCTATGAGGTGAACACTGAAGCTTTCTTT.

The chain has TRBV6-5 and TRBJ2-4; 9 nucleotides line up with TRBD1. The V gene end was trimmed by 8 bases and the J gene end by 2 bases; junction bases not matched to a gene: 1. Germline V gene data show CDR1 as MNHEY and CDR2 as SVGAGI. This CDR3 comprises 13 residues. CDR3 sequence (DNA): TGTGCCAGCGGACAGGGGACCAAAAACATTCAGTACTTC. This translates into CASGQGTKNIQYF.

The chain carries TRBV4-1 and TRBJ2-7, with 9 bases identical to TRBD1. V lost 7 bases to trimming and J lost 2 bases; unmatched junction nucleotides: 15. The germline CDR1 and CDR2 sequences are MGHRA and YSYEKL. This CDR3 has 17 amino acids. CDR3 DNA sequence: TGCGCCAGCACCCAGGTCTGGACAGGGGATATCCCCTACGAGCAGTACTTC. This codes for CASTQVWTGDIPYEQYF.

The chain is built from TRBV7-9 and TRBJ2-7; 7 nucleotides match TRBD2. This CDR3 is 16 amino acids long. Losses at the gene ends were 6 bases for V and 2 bases for J; bases not matched to a gene: 13. Germline V gene lookup returns CDR1 SEHNR and CDR2 FQNEAQ (reference sequence). The CDR3 nucleotides read TGTGCCAGCAGTCAGGGAGGGGCGCGCAGAACCTACGAGCAGTACTTC. Its protein product is CASSQGGARRTYEQYF.

The genes are TRBV6-1 and TRBJ2-7, with D possibly TRBD2 on 5 matching bases. CDR3 length: 14 residues. Germline CDR1 is MNHNS and CDR2 is SASEGT. Trimming left V 2 bases short and J 1 base short, with 9 bases between. The CDR3 sequence is CASSEFRGSYEQYF. DNA of the CDR3: TGTGCCAGCAGTGAATTCCGGGGTTCCTACGAGCAGTACTTC.

This clone was counted only a few times. In DNA, the CDR3 is TGTGCCAGCAGTGACGCAGCCGGGAGTGGCTACACCTTC. This codes for CASSDAAGSGYTF. V and J are TRBV2 and TRBJ1-2, with D hard to call. The V and J ends lost 3 bases and 7 bases respectively, with 12 bases between them. Germline V gene lookup returns CDR1 SNHLY and CDR2 FYNNEI. The CDR3 covers 13 residues.

The chain carries TRBV7-9 and TRBJ2-5; TRBD1 might be the D (6 bases). CDR1 is SEHNR, CDR2 FQNEAQ, per germline (reference sequence). Deletions cut 5 bases from V and 0 bases from J, with 19 bases between. This CDR3 contains 17 residues. CDR3 DNA: TGTGCCAGCAGCCGCTTGGGGGCGCTCCTGTACCAAGAGACCCAGTACTTC. It specifies CASSRLGALLYQETQYF.

The rearrangement links TRBV5-4 to TRBJ1-1; a possible D gene is TRBD1 (6 bases). The CDR3 runs 14 residues. Germline values: CDR1 SGHNT, CDR2 YYREEE (reference sequence). The germline V and J ends were trimmed by 5 bases and 1 base, with 12 bases remaining between them. DNA for the CDR3: TGTGCCAGCAGAAAGGACAGCCCGAACACTGAAGCTTTCTTT. Its protein is CASRKDSPNTEAFF.

The chain has TRBV2 and TRBJ2-5; the D gene could be TRBD1 or TRBD2 (7 bases each). V was cut by 6 bases and J by 5 bases, with 19 bases left in between. The germline gives CDR1 SNHLY, CDR2 FYNNEI. The CDR3 has 15 amino acids. DNA of the CDR3: TGTGCCAGCAGGGAGGCCAGGGGGGGCCCGGAGACCCAGTACTTC. This translates into CASREARGGPETQYF.

This clone was seen once. This rearrangement joins TRBV7-9 to TRBJ2-1; 7 bases map to TRBD1. This CDR3 region has 11 residues. CDR1 SEHNR and CDR2 FQNEAQ come from the germline V gene (reference sequence). The V segment lost 8 bases and the J segment 6 bases; nucleotides outside the gene matches: 1. The CDR3 DNA is TGTGCCAGCCGGGACAGCAATGAGCAGTTCTTC. This translates into CASRDSNEQFF.

The V gene is TRBV7-2, the J gene TRBJ1-2; D not certain. This CDR3 contains 15 residues. Trimming removed 1 base from V and 8 bases from J, with 17 bases in between. Germline V CDR1 and CDR2: SGHTA, FQGNSA. The CDR3 DNA follows: TGTGCCAGCAGCTTAGATTCTCCTGGATGGGCCGGCTACACCTTC. Its translation is CASSLDSPGWAGYTF. Using reference TRBV7-2 and TRBJ1-2 for the parts outside the CDR3, the full variable domain is GAGVSQSPSNKVTEKGKDVELRCDPISGHTALYWYRQSLGQGLEFLIYFQGNSAPDKSGLPSDRFSAERTGGSVSTLTIQRTQQEDSAVYLCASSLDSPGWAGYTFGSGTRLTVV.

The rearrangement links TRBV5-1 to TRBJ2-3; 8 bases fit TRBD2. This CDR3 spans 15 amino acids. Germline V gene data show CDR1 as SGHRS and CDR2 as YFSETQ. V gave up 3 bases and J gave up 1 base; unmatched junction bases: 4. CDR3 nucleotide sequence: TGCGCCAGCAGCTCAAGCGGGAGCGGCACAGATACGCAGTATTTT. Amino acid sequence: CASSSSGSGTDTQYF.

This chain uses TRBV9 with TRBJ1-6, with a weak D call TRBD1 (6 bases). The CDR3 extends over 16 amino acids. Trimming took 4 bases from V and 0 from J, leaving 11 bases between them. Germline CDR1 is SGDLS and CDR2 is YYNGEE. CDR3 region: CASSPQGDSYNSPLHF. DNA of the CDR3: TGTGCCAGCAGCCCACAGGGAGACTCCTATAATTCACCCCTCCACTTT. The whole variable domain, remainder taken from reference TRBV9 and TRBJ1-6, is DSGVTQTPKHLITATGQRVTLRCSPRSGDLSVYWYQQSLDQGLQFLIQYYNGEERAKGNILERFSAQQFPDLHSELNLSSLELGDSALYFCASSPQGDSYNSPLHFGNGTRLTVT.